This T cell receptor (beta chain) originates from a study of low-dose radiotherapy and immunotherapy resistance in tumors. Study details: Participants were given intravenous cyclophosphamide 200 mg/m2 every two weeks, one day before radiation and immunotherapy. Oral aspirin 300 mg was taken by patients daily for four cycles from cycle 1 day 1.

Germline CDR1 SQVTM, CDR2 ANQGSEA. Trimming stripped 4 bases from V and 0 bases from J, with 16 bases between. The CDR3 is 15 amino acids. Time point in this sample: after trial treatment. Treatment reported: LDRT plus nivolumab, ipilimumab, low-dose cyclophosphamide and aspirin (RACIN trial). Donors received nivolumab, ipilimumab, aspirin, low-dose cyclophosphamide and low-dose radiotherapy. Solid tumors that lacked tumor-infiltrating lymphocytes and were advanced were present in eligible patients. TRAV and TRBV primers primed cDNA for both TCRalpha and TCRbeta. Amplification, which lasted 20 PCR cycles, used a constant-region primer and V-primer adapter to amplify TCRs. TCRdb re-analysed the reads in MiXCR, keeping a single row per CDR3 protein. The sample yields about 60,000 distinct CDR3 sequences, about 23% seen once. This clonotype was counted many times.

The chain couples TRBV29-1 to TRBJ2-7; the D call may be TRBD1 or TRBD2 (5 bases each). Specimen: PBMCs, collected after low-dose radiotherapy plus immunotherapy. The sequence derives from a male donor with prostate cancer. The CDR3 sequence is CSVAGTLDFSYEQYF. The CDR3 nucleotides read TGCAGCGTTGCGGGGACCCTGGACTTCTCCTACGAGCAGTACTTC.